This T cell receptor (beta chain) was recovered during a study of a mutant IDH1 vaccine in newly diagnosed glioma. This clone was recorded only once. Antigen unknown. Germline V gives CDR1 SGHNT, CDR2 YYREEE (reference sequence). V shed 0 bases, J shed 5 bases, and the junction held 3 bases outside the gene matches. This CDR3 is 15 amino acids long. Time point given: week 11, during vaccination. The study gave 300 ug of mutant IDH1 20-mer peptide per vaccine dose, with topical imiquimod. TCRdb keeps only in-frame clones here, not all; method: immunoSEQ multiplex PCR. The table includes fewer than 65,000 clones, under 90% detected once.

The receptor's source is a man aged 45-65 years with glioma. The sequenced sample was PBMCs, obtained from a glioma patient whose treatment included an IDH1 peptide vaccine. The chain couples TRBV5-4 to TRBJ2-5; 11 positions match TRBD2. CDR3 region: CASSLVPSGGETQYF. The CDR3 nucleotides are TGTGCCAGCAGCTTGGTCCCTAGCGGGGGGGAGACCCAGTACTTC.